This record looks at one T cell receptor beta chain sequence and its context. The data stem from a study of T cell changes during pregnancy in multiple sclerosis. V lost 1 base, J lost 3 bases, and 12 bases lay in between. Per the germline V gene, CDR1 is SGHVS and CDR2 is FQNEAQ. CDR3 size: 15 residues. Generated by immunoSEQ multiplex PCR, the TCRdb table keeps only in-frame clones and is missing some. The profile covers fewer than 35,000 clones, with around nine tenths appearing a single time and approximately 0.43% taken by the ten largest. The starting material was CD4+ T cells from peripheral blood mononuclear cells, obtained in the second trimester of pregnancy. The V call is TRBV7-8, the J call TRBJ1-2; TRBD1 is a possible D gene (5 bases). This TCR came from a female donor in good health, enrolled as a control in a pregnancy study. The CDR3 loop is CASSLVGGKDYGYTF. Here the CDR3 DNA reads TGTGCCAGCAGCTTAGTGGGGGGAAAAGACTATGGCTACACCTTC.